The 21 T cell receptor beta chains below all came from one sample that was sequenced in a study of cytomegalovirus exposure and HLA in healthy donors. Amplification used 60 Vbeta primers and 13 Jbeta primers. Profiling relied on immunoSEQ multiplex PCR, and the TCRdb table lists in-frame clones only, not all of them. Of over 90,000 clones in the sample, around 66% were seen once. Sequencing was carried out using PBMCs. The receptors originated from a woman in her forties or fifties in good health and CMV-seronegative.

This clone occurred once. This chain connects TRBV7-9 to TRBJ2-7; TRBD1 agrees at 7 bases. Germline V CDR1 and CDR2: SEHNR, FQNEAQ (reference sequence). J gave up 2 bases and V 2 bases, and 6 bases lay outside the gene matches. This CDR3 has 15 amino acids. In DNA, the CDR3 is TGTGCCAGCAGCTTACCGAGTCAGGGGGCCTACGAGCAGTACTTC. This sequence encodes CASSLPSQGAYEQYF.

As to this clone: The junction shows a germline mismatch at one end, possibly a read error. CDR3 nucleotides: TGCAGCTTCTCTATCCATAGGGACAGGGCTAAATTT. Its translation: CSFSIHRDRAKF. The chain employs TRBV29-1 and TRBJ1-1; TRBD1 matches at 9 bases. This CDR3 is built from 12 residues. CDR1 is SQVTM and CDR2 is ANQGSEA in the germline V gene.

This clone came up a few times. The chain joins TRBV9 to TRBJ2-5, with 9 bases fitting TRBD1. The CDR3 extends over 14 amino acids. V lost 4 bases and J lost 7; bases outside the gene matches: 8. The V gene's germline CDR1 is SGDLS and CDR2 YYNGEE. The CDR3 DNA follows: TGTGCCAGCAGCCCACTAGCGACAGGGGGGACCCAGTACTTC. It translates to CASSPLATGGTQYF.

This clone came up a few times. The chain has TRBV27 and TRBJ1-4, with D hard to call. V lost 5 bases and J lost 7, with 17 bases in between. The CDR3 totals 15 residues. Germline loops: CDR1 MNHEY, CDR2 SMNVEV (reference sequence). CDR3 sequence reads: CASSPRRGKGEKLFF. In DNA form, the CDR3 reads TGTGCCAGCAGTCCTCGCCGAGGGAAGGGTGAAAAACTGTTTTTT.

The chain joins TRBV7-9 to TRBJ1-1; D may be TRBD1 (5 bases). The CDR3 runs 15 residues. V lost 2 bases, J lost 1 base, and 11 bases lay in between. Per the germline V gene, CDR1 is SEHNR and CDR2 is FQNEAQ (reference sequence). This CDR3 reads CASSLFLRANTEAFF. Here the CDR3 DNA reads TGTGCCAGCAGCTTATTTCTCAGGGCGAACACTGAAGCTTTCTTT.

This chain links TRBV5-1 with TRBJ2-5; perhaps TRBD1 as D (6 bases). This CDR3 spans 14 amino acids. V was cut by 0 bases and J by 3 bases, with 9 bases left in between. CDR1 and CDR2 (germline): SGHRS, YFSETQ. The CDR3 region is CASSLAGQKETQYF. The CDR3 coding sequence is TGCGCCAGCAGCTTGGCCGGACAGAAAGAGACCCAGTACTTC.

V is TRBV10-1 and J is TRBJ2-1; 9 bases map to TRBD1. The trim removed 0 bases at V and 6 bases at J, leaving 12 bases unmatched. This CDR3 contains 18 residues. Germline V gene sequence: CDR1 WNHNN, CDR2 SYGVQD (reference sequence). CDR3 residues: CASSESRGGQGSRNEQFF. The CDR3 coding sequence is TGCGCCAGCAGTGAGTCGAGGGGCGGACAGGGGAGTCGCAATGAGCAGTTCTTC.

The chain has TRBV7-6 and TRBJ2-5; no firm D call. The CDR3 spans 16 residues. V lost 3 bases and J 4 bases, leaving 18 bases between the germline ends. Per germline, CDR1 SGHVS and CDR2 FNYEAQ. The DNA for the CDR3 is TGTGCCAGCAGCTTTAAGCCTCGCGCAATTGGAGAGACCCAGTACTTC. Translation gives CASSFKPRAIGETQYF.

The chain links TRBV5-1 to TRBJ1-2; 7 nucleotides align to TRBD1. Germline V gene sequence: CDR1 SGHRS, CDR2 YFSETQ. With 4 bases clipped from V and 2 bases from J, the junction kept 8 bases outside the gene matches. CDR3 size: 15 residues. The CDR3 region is CASSPGQAKNYGYTF. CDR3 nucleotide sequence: TGCGCCAGCAGCCCCGGACAGGCAAAAAACTATGGCTACACCTTC.

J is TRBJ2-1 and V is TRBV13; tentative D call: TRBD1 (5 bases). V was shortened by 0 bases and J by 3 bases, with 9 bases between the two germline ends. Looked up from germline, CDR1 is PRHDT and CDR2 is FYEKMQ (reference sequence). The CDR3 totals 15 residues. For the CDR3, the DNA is TGTGCCAGCAGCTTAGGTCAGGGCCTCTACAATGAGCAGTTCTTC. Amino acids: CASSLGQGLYNEQFF.

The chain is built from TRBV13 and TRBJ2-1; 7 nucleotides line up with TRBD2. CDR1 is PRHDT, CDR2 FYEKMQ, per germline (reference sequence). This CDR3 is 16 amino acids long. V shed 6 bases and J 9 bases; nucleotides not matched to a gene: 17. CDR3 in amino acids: CASSPTSAGREGEQFF. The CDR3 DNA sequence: TGTGCCAGCAGTCCTACTAGCGCGGGGAGGGAGGGTGAGCAGTTCTTC.

The CDR3 sequence: CASSTRQGYTYEQYF. CDR3 sequence (DNA): TGTGCCAGTAGTACTCGACAGGGCTACACCTACGAGCAGTACTTC. The gene calls are TRBV19 and TRBJ2-7; 7 bases agree with TRBD1. Germline loops: CDR1 LNHDA, CDR2 SQIVND (reference sequence). With 4 bases clipped from V and 2 bases from J, the junction kept 8 bases outside the gene matches. The CDR3 extends over 15 amino acids.

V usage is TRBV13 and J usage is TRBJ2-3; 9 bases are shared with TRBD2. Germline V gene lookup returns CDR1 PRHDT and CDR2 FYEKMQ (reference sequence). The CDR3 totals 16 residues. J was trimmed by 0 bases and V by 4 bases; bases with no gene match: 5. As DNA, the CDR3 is TGTGCCAGCAGCTCACCAGGACTAGCGAGCACAGATACGCAGTATTTT. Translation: CASSSPGLASTDTQYF.

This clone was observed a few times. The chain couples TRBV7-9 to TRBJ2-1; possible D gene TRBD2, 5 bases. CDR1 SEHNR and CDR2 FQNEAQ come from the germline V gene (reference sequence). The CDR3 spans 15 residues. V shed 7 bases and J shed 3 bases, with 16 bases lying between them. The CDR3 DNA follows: TGTGCCAGCACAACCACGAGGGCCGGCTACAATGAGCAGTTCTTC. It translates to CASTTTRAGYNEQFF.

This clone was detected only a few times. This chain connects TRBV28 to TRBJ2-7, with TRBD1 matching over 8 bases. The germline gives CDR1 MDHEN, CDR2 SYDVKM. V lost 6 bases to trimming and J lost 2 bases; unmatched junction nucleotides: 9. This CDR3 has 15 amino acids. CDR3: CASRPGQGVPYEQYF. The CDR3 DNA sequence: TGTGCCAGCAGACCAGGACAGGGTGTTCCCTACGAGCAGTACTTC.

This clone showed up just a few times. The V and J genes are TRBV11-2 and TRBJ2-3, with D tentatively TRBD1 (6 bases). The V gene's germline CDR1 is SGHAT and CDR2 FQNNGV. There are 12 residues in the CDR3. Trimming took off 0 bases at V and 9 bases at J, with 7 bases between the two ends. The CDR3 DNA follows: TGTGCCAGCAGCTTAGAGAGGGGGACGCAGTATTTT. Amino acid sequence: CASSLERGTQYF.

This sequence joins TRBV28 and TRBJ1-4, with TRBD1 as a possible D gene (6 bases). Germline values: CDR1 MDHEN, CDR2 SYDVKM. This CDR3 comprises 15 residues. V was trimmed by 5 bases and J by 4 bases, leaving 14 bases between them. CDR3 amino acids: CASSPIWDINEKLFF. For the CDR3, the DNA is TGTGCCAGCAGTCCGATATGGGACATTAATGAAAAACTGTTTTTT.

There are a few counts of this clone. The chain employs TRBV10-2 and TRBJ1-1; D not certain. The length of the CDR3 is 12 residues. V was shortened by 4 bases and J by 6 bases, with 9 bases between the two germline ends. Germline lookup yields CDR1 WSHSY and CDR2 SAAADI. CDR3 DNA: TGCGCCAGCAGTGCCAGAGGCCCTGAAGCTTTCTTT. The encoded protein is CASSARGPEAFF.

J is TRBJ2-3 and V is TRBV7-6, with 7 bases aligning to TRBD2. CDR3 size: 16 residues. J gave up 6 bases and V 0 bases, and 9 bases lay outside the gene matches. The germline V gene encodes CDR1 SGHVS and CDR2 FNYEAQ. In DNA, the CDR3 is TGTGCCAGCAGCTTAGCCGGGGGAGGGGCGAAGGATACGCAGTATTTT. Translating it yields CASSLAGGGAKDTQYF.

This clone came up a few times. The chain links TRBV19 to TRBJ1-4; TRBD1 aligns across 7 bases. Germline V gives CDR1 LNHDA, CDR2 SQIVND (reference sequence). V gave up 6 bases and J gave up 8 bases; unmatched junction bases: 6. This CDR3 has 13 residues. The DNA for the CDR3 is TGTGCCAGTAGCCCAACAGGGGAGGAAAAACTGTTTTTT. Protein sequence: CASSPTGEEKLFF.

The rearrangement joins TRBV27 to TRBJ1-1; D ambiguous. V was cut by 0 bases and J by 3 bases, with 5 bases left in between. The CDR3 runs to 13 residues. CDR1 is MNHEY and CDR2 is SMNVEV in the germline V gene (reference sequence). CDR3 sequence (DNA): TGTGCCAGCAGTTTATCCGTAGACACTGAAGCTTTCTTT. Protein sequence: CASSLSVDTEAFF.